The sequence of this T cell receptor beta chain was determined in a study of shared clonotypes between healthy human individuals. Study-level points and caveats: Owing to a small donor count, the genetic and exposure-history diversity represented was limited. What naive subsets generally showed was a larger estimated richness than memory subsets showed.

Terminally differentiated effector memory CD45RA+ cells were excluded by CCR7 positive selection of CD45RO-negative cells. V lost 0 bases to trimming and J lost 4 bases, with 10 bases between them. This CDR3 is 15 amino acids long. Germline assignment: CDR1 LNHDA and CDR2 SQIVND (reference sequence). For every subset, genomic DNA was evenly distributed across several immunoSEQ plates. Sequencing used immunoSEQ multiplex PCR; TCRdb keeps in-frame clones, though not all of them. The table has about 2 million clones, about 95% seen once. Regarding this clone: Antigen specificity is unknown. Other DNA sequences in this specimen translate into the identical CDR3.

This sequence joins TRBV19 and TRBJ1-5, with D possibly TRBD1 on 5 matching bases. This receptor was obtained from a man between 18 and 29 years old in good health. Sequenced material: naive CD8+ T cells sorted from blood. The DNA of the CDR3 is TGTGCCAGTAGTATAGATCGGGGGACTAATCAGCCCCAGCATTTT. Its translation: CASSIDRGTNQPQHF.